The entry that follows covers one TCR beta chain sequence. The data were obtained in a study of early T cells in non-severe SARS-CoV-2 infection. The V and J ends lost 0 bases and 9 bases, in that order; junction bases with no gene match: 6. Germline V gene sequence: CDR1 MNHEY, CDR2 SVGAGI. The CDR3 totals 15 residues. One entry per CDR3 protein, called by TCRdb with MiXCR from the 5' RACE reads. The table has approximately 84,000 distinct CDR3 sequences, less than 15% seen once; the top ten hold 4.5% to 7%. Sequencing was performed on whole blood. This receptor was identified in an adult who was a healthcare worker with PCR-confirmed SARS-CoV-2 infection or an uninfected control (not recorded which). This sequence joins TRBV6-5 and TRBJ2-2; TRBD2 agrees at 8 bases. The CDR3, as DNA: TGTGCCAGCAGTTACTCCGGGGGGGCCTCGCGGGAGCTGTTTTTT. It specifies CASSYSGGASRELFF.